This TCR beta chain was captured in a study of CD8 T cells in Susac syndrome. V lost 5 bases to trimming and J lost 2 bases, with 12 bases between them. The germline V gene has CDR1 SQVTM and CDR2 ANQGSEA. The CDR3 extends over 13 amino acids. This clonotype was seen only a few times. RNA amounts of about 0.45 to 1 ug underwent reverse transcription with random hexamers. Coverage of TCR beta CDR3 amplification by immunoSEQ multiplex PCR extended to 54 Vbeta and 13 Jbeta. One entry per CDR3 protein, called by TCRdb with MiXCR from the immunoSEQ multiplex PCR reads. The sample lists around 270,000 distinct CDR3 sequences, 70% to 90% occurring once.

Sequencing was done on a sample of CD8+ T cells from PBMCs. The clonotype originates from a human donor with multiple sclerosis. The rearrangement joins TRBV29-1 to TRBJ1-2; no reliable D call. CDR3 in amino acids: CSVPMTVNYGYTF. The CDR3 nucleotides read TGCAGCGTTCCCATGACGGTGAACTATGGCTACACCTTC.